The 5 T cell receptor beta chains below come from one sample, sequenced in a study of blood T cells in healthy people across ages. Sample-barcoded 5' priming and a J-beta primer mix drove a second PCR of 7 to 11 cycles. TCRdb re-derived calls from the 5' RACE reads in MiXCR, one entry per CDR3 protein. The sample contains more than 1 million distinct CDR3 sequences, less than 50% of which appear only once. The material sequenced was blood. These receptors all stem from a woman aged 60 to 75 in good health.

This clonotype was counted between two and nine times. The CDR3 DNA reads as TGTGCCAGCAGTCCCGTCCGTCAGCCCCAGCATTTT. Its protein product is CASSPVRQPQHF. V gene TRBV28 combines with J gene TRBJ1-5; unclear D gene. Germline lookup yields CDR1 MDHEN and CDR2 SYDVKM. With 5 bases removed from V and 6 bases from J, the gap between germline ends came to 8 bases. CDR3 size: 12 residues.

The V and J genes are TRBV4-2 and TRBJ2-7; either TRBD1 or TRBD2 may supply D (5 bases each). Germline assignment: CDR1 LGHNA and CDR2 YNFKEQ. The length of the CDR3 is 17 residues. The V gene lost 1 base and the J gene lost 2 bases, with 18 bases spanning the gap. CDR3 amino acids: CASSQVIGGERTYEQYF. In DNA, the CDR3 is TGTGCCAGCAGCCAAGTCATTGGGGGAGAGAGGACCTACGAGCAGTACTTC.

For this clonotype: A much larger clonotype is one base distant, so this may be a read error. V and J are TRBV24-1 and TRBJ2-3; D remains ambiguous. Germline-derived CDR1 and CDR2 are KGHDR and SFDVKD. Trimming cost V 0 bases and J 4 bases, with 7 bases left between them. CDR3 length: 14 amino acids. CDR3 protein: CATSDLLAADTQYF. The CDR3 DNA reads as TGTGCCACCAGTGATTTGTTGGCTGCAGATACGCAGTATTTT.

V gene TRBV27 combines with J gene TRBJ1-6; D remains unclear. Germline loops: CDR1 MNHEY, CDR2 SMNVEV (reference sequence). The CDR3 has 15 residues. Trimming took 5 bases from V and 10 from J, leaving 18 bases between them. CDR3 amino acids: CASSLNTFGESPLHF. In DNA, the CDR3 is TGTGCCAGCAGTCTAAACACGTTTGGGGAGTCACCCCTCCACTTT.

Of note for this clonotype: The junction shows a germline mismatch at one end, possibly a read error. This chain joins TRBV13 and TRBJ2-3; D unresolved. CDR1 is PRHDT, CDR2 FYEKMQ, per germline (reference sequence). The CDR3 consists of 12 residues. The CDR3 DNA follows: TGTGCCGGCAGCCCGGCCCCAGATACGCAGTATTTT. Translated, it gives CAGSPAPDTQYF.